This T cell receptor (beta chain) was sequenced during a study of blood T cell repertoires in COVID-19. As for the study in general: Specimens from acute and convalescent COVID-19 originated in the United States, Italy and Spain. PBMCs, B-cell-depleted T cells, or T cells were the source of the cDNA or gDNA that made up the material.

Per the authors' pipeline: The authors estimated nucleated cell counts from reference gene primer amplification. Produced via immunoSEQ multiplex PCR; TCRdb's table is partial and in-frame only. V, J and clone size reflect that table, while D and trimming were determined from the DNA. Of some 250,000 clones detected, under 90% appear once; the ten largest clones hold 4% to 4.5%. This clone was recorded once. The TCR originated in a man between 60 and 75 years old with acute or convalescent COVID-19. The material sequenced was peripheral blood.

The CDR3 region is CASSGQNQPQHF. CDR3 DNA sequence: TGTGCCAGTAGTGGGCAGAATCAGCCCCAGCATTTT. The V and J genes are TRBV19 and TRBJ1-5, with D hard to call. V dropped 5 bases and J dropped 4 bases, with 6 bases sitting between them. CDR3 size: 12 residues. Germline CDR1 is LNHDA and CDR2 is SQIVND (reference sequence).